Presented here are 15 T cell receptor beta chains from one specimen sequenced in a study of T cell responses to AZD1222 COVID-19 vaccine. Method: immunoSEQ multiplex PCR; TCRdb's copy keeps in-frame clones and lacks some. The data show around 160,000 clones, about nine tenths seen once. This specimen was peripheral blood, taken on day 0 of AZD1222 vaccination. These receptors came from an adult in good health.

The sample holds one count of this clone. V usage is TRBV29-1 and J usage is TRBJ1-2; 9 nucleotides agree with TRBD1. This CDR3 spans 14 amino acids. The germline V gene encodes CDR1 SQVTM and CDR2 ANQGSEA. The V segment lost 4 bases and the J segment 5 bases; nucleotides outside the gene matches: 8. The CDR3 reads CSVVRTGGGYGYTF. The DNA of the CDR3 is TGCAGCGTTGTACGCACAGGGGGCGGGTATGGCTACACCTTC. Using reference TRBV29-1 and TRBJ1-2 for the parts outside the CDR3, the full variable domain is SAVISQKPSRDICQRGTSLTIQCQVDSQVTMMFWYRQQPGQSLTLIATANQGSEATYESGFVIDKFPISRPNLTFSTLTVSNMSPEDSSIYLCSVVRTGGGYGYTFGSGTRLTVV.

V gene TRBV30 combines with J gene TRBJ1-2, with D unclear. Per the germline V gene, CDR1 is GTSNPN and CDR2 is SVGIG (reference sequence). V lost 7 bases, J lost 6 bases, and 18 bases lay in between. The CDR3 contains 13 residues. The CDR3 sequence is CASQEMAGDGYTF. CDR3 bases: TGTGCCTCGCAGGAGATGGCAGGCGATGGCTACACCTTC.

This chain connects TRBV6-5 to TRBJ1-1, with D unresolved. This CDR3 has 14 amino acids. Trimming took 7 bases from V and 4 from J, leaving 16 bases between them. Looked up from germline, CDR1 is MNHEY and CDR2 is SVGAGI. The CDR3 reads CASTPTPEITEAFF. Written as DNA, the CDR3 is TGTGCCAGCACCCCAACCCCAGAGATCACTGAAGCTTTCTTT.

V usage is TRBV6-6 and J usage is TRBJ2-1; D is possibly TRBD2 (5 bases). The CDR3 covers 15 residues. Germline V CDR1 and CDR2: MNHNY, SVGAGI (reference sequence). The V gene lost 0 bases and the J gene lost 6 bases, with 12 bases spanning the gap. The DNA for the CDR3 is TGTGCCAGCAGTTACTCGAGTGTCGCGGGCAATGAGCAGTTCTTC. It is translated as CASSYSSVAGNEQFF.

The chain carries TRBV7-2 and TRBJ2-5, with TRBD2 matching over 7 bases. Germline V gives CDR1 SGHTA, CDR2 FQGNSA. J gave up 5 bases and V 5 bases, and 5 bases lay outside the gene matches. The CDR3 runs 13 residues. CDR3 protein: CASSLQLAETQYF. The CDR3 region has the DNA TGTGCCAGCAGCCTCCAACTAGCGGAGACCCAGTACTTC.

V usage is TRBV6-6 and J usage is TRBJ2-2; D is possibly TRBD2 (7 bases). This CDR3 has 16 residues. Germline V gives CDR1 MNHNY, CDR2 SVGAGI (reference sequence). Trimming removed 6 bases from V and 6 bases from J, with 20 bases in between. CDR3 loop: CASSAGASPSSGELFF. The CDR3 DNA sequence: TGTGCCAGCAGCGCGGGGGCCTCGCCGAGTTCCGGGGAGCTGTTTTTT.

Here the CDR3 reads CASNRGFSMNTEAFF. The DNA for the CDR3 is TGTGCCAGTAATCGCGGTTTTAGCATGAACACTGAAGCTTTCTTT. The chain uses TRBV19 and TRBJ1-1, with D unresolved. The V and J ends lost 7 bases and 0 bases respectively, with 15 bases between them. The CDR3 runs 15 residues. Looked up from germline, CDR1 is LNHDA and CDR2 is SQIVND (reference sequence).

CDR3 region: CASSLGRIYNEQFF. CDR3 nucleotide sequence: TGTGCCAGCTCCTTAGGACGGATTTACAATGAGCAGTTCTTC. The rearrangement joins TRBV18 to TRBJ2-1, with D uncertain. The germline V and J ends were trimmed by 6 bases and 4 bases, with 13 bases remaining between them. This CDR3 comprises 14 residues. The germline CDR1 and CDR2 sequences are KGHSH and LQKENI.

The genes are TRBV7-3 and TRBJ2-1; D gene uncertain. Germline V gives CDR1 SGHTA, CDR2 FQGTGA. V was cut by 5 bases and J by 7 bases, with 9 bases left in between. This CDR3 is built from 12 residues. CDR3 sequence reads: CASSLTGNEQFF. CDR3 bases: TGTGCCAGCAGCCTTACCGGTAATGAGCAGTTCTTC.

The CDR3 spells CASSSGGDNYGYTF. CDR3 nucleotide sequence: TGTGCCAGCAGCTCGGGGGGGGACAACTATGGCTACACCTTC. The chain couples TRBV11-1 to TRBJ1-2; a possible D gene is TRBD1 (5 bases). Germline CDR1 reads SGHAT; CDR2 reads FQDESV (reference sequence). The V end was cut by 4 bases, the J end by 2 bases, with 11 bases between. The CDR3 has 14 residues.

Here the CDR3 reads CASSPATPGRIEAFF. DNA for the CDR3: TGTGCCAGCAGTCCCGCTACACCGGGGCGGATTGAAGCTTTCTTT. V and J are TRBV28 and TRBJ1-1; maybe TRBD1 (5 bases). Germline CDR1 reads MDHEN; CDR2 reads SYDVKM. V was trimmed by 5 bases and J by 7 bases, leaving 20 bases between them. The CDR3 runs to 15 residues.

The V and J genes are TRBV28 and TRBJ1-1; 8 bases map to TRBD1. V lost 8 bases, J lost 1 base, and 9 bases stayed unmatched. Germline V lookup: CDR1 MDHEN, CDR2 SYDVKM. The CDR3 runs to 15 residues. CDR3 loop: CASLTSGTGNTEAFF. In DNA, the CDR3 is TGTGCCAGCTTGACCTCCGGGACAGGGAACACTGAAGCTTTCTTT.

The chain recombines TRBV21-1 with TRBJ1-5; the table gives TRBD1 as D, unverified against the DNA. TRBV21-1 counts as a pseudogene. CDR3 size: 11 residues. CDR3 DNA: TGTGCCAGCAGCCTTTACGACAGGGGGCATTTT. Translating it yields CASSLYDRGHF.

The rearrangement uses TRBV19 and TRBJ1-1; no firm D call. In germline, CDR1 is LNHDA, CDR2 SQIVND (reference sequence). The CDR3 has 15 amino acids. With 9 bases removed from V and 2 bases from J, the gap between germline ends came to 19 bases. The CDR3 loop is CASTLQVTTNTEAFF. The CDR3 DNA reads TGTGCCAGCACACTTCAGGTTACCACAAACACTGAAGCTTTCTTT.

This chain links TRBV18 with TRBJ2-5; 9 bases map to TRBD1. V shed 2 bases and J 2 bases; nucleotides not matched to a gene: 6. CDR1 KGHSH and CDR2 LQKENI come from the germline V gene. There are 16 residues in the CDR3. CDR3 loop: CASSPTTGGYQETQYF. The CDR3 DNA follows: TGTGCCAGCTCACCAACGACAGGGGGGTATCAAGAGACCCAGTACTTC.